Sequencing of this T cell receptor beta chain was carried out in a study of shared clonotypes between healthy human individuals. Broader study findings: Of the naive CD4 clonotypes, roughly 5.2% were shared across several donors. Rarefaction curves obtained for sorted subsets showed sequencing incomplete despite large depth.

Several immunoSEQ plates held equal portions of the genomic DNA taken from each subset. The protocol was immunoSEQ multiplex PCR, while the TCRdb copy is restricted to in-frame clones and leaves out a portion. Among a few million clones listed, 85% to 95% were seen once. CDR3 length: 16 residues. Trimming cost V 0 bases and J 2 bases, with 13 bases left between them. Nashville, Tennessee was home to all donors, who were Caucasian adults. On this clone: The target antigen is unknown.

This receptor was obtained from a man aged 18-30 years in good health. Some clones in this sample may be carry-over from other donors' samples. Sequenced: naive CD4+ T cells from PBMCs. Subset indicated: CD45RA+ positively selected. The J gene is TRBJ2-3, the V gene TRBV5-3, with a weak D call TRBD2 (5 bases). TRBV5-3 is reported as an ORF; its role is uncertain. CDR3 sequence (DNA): TGTGCCAGAAGCTTGGGTCGGCAGCGGAACACAGATACGCAGTATTTT. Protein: CARSLGRQRNTDTQYF.